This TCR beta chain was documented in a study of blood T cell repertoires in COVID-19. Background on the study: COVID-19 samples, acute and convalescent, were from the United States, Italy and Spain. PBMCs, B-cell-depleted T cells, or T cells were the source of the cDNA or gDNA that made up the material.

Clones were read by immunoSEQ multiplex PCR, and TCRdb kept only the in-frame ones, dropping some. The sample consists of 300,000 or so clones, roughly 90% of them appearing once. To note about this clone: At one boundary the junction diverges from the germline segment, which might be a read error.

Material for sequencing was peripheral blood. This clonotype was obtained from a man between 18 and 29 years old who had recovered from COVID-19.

CDR3 sequence (DNA): TGTGCTAGCGAGGGTAACTACGGCTACACCTTC. Encoded protein: CASEGNYGYTF. The rearrangement links TRBV6-6 to TRBJ1-2; D is unresolved. This CDR3 spans 11 amino acids. Germline assignment: CDR1 MNHNY and CDR2 SVGAGI (reference sequence).